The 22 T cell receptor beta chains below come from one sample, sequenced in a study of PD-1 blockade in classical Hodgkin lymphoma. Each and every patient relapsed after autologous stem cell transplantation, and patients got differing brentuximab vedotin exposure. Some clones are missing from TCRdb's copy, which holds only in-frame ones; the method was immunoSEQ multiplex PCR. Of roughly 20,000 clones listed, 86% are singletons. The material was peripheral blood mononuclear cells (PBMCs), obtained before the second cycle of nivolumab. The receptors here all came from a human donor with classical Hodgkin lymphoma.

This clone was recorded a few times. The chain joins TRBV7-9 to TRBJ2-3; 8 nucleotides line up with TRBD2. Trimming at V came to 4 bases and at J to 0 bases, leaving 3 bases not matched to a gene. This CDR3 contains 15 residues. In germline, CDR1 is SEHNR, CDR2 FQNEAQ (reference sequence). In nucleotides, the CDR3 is TGTGCCAGCAGCTCCGGGGGGGCTAGCACAGATACGCAGTATTTT. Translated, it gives CASSSGGASTDTQYF. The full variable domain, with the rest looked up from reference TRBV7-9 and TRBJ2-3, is DTGVSQNPRHKITKRGQNVTFRCDPISEHNRLYWYRQTLGQGPEFLTYFQNEAQLEKSRLLSDRFSAERPKGSFSTLEIQRTEQGDSAMYLCASSSGGASTDTQYFGPGTRLTVL.

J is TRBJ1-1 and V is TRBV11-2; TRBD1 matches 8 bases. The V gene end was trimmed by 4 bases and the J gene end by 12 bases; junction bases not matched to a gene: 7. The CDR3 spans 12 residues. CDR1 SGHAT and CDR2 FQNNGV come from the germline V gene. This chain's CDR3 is CASSYDRGETFF. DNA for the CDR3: TGTGCCAGCAGCTACGACAGGGGTGAGACTTTCTTT.

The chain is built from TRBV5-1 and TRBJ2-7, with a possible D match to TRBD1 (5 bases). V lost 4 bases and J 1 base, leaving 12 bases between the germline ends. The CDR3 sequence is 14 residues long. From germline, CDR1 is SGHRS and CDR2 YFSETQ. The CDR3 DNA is TGCGCCAGCAGCACATCGACAGATTCCTACGAGCAGTACTTC. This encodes CASSTSTDSYEQYF.

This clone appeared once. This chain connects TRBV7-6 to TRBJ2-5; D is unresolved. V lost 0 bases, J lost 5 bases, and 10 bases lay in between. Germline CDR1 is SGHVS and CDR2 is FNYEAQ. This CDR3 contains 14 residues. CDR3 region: CASSLAGFRETQYF. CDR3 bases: TGTGCCAGCAGCTTAGCCGGGTTCCGTGAGACCCAGTACTTC.

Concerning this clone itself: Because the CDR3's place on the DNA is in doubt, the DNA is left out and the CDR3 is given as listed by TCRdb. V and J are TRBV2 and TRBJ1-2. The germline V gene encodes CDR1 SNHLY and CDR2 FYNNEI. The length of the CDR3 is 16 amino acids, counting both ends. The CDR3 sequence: CASSEVRFGGSSGYTF.

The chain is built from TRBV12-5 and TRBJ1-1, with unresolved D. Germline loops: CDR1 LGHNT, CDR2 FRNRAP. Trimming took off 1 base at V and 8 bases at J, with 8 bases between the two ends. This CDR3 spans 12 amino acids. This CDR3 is CASGLELGEAFF. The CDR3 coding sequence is TGTGCTAGTGGTTTGGAGCTAGGGGAAGCTTTCTTT.

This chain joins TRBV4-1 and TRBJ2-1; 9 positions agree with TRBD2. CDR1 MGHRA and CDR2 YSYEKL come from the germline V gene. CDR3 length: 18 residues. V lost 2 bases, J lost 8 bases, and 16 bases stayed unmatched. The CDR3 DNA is TGCGCCAGCAGCCAATCCGCGGGGGGGCCCCTAGAGTATGATGAGCAGTTCTTC. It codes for CASSQSAGGPLEYDEQFF.

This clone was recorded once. The CDR3 region is CATSRANGADEQYF. The CDR3 coding sequence is TGTGCCACCAGCAGAGCTAACGGGGCCGACGAGCAGTACTTC. The chain has TRBV15 and TRBJ2-7; D assignment may be TRBD1 or TRBD2 (5 bases each). This CDR3 comprises 14 residues. V lost 1 base and J lost 5, with 12 bases in between. The germline CDR1 and CDR2 sequences are LNHNV and YYDKDF (reference sequence).

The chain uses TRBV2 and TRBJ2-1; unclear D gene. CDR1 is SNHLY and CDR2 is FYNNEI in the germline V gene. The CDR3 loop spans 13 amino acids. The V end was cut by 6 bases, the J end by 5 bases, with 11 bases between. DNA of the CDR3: TGTGCCAGCAGGGGGTCCCTTGACAATGAGCAGTTCTTC. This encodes CASRGSLDNEQFF.

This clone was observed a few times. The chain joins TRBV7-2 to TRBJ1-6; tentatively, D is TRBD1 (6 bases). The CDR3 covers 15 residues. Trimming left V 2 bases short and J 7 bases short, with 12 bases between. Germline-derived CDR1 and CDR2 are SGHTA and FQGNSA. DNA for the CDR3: TGTGCCAGCAGCTTACCTTCAGGGGTGAATTCACCCCTCCACTTT. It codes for CASSLPSGVNSPLHF.

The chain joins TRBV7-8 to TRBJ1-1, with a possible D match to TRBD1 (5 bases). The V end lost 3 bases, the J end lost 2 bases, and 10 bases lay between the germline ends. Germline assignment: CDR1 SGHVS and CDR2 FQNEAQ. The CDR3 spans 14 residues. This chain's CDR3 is CASSFTTGNTEAFF. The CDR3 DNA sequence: TGTGCCAGCAGCTTCACTACAGGTAACACTGAAGCTTTCTTT.

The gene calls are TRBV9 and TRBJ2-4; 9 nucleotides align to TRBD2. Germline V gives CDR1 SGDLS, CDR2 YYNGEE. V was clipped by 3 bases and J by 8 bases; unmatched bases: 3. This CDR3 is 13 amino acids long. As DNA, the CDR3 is TGTGCCAGCAGCGGAGCGGGGGGCCACATTCAGTACTTC. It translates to CASSGAGGHIQYF.

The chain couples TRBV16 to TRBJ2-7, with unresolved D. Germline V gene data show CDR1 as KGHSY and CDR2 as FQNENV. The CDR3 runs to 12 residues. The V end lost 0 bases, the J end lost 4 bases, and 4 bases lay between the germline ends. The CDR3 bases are TGTGCCAGCAGCCAATCGTGGTACGAGCAGTACTTC. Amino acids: CASSQSWYEQYF.

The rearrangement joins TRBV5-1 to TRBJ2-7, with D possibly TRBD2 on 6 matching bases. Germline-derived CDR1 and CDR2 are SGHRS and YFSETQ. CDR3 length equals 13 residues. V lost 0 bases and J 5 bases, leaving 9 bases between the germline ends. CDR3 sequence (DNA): TGCGCCAGCAGCTTGGGGGGAGGTGACGAGCAGTACTTC. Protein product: CASSLGGGDEQYF.

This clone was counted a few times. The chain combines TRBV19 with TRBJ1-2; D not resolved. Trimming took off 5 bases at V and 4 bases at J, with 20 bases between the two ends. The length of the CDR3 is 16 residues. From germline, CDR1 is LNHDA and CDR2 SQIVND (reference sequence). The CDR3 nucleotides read TGTGCCAGTAGTCGTAGCCCGACACGAAAGACCTATGGCTACACCTTC. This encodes CASSRSPTRKTYGYTF. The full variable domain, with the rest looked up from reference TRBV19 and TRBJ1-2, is DGGITQSPKYLFRKEGQNVTLSCEQNLNHDAMYWYRQDPGQGLRLIYYSQIVNDFQKGDIAEGYSVSREKKESFPLTVTSAQKNPTAFYLCASSRSPTRKTYGYTFGSGTRLTVV.

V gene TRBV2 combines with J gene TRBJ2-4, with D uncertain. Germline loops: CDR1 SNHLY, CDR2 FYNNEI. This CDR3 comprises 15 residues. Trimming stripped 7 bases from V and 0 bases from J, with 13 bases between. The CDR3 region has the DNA TGTGCCAGCAACCTCGGTGGAGCAGCCAAAAACATTCAGTACTTC. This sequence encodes CASNLGGAAKNIQYF.

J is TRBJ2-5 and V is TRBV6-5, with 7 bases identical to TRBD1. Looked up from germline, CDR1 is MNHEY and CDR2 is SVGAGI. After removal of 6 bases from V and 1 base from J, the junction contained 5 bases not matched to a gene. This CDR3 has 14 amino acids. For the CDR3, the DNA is TGTGCCAGCAGACTACAGGGGCCCCAAGAGACCCAGTACTTC. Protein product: CASRLQGPQETQYF.

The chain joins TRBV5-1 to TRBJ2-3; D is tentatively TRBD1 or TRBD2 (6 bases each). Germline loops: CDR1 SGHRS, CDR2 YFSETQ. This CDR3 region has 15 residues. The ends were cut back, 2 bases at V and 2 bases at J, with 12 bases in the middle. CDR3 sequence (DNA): TGCGCCAGCAGCTTTTCGGGGGCCCCCACAGATACGCAGTATTTT. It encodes CASSFSGAPTDTQYF.

CDR3 sequence: CASSGAGGEQFF. DNA of the CDR3: TGTGCCAGCAGCGGGGCAGGGGGCGAGCAGTTCTTC. The V gene is TRBV11-2, the J gene TRBJ2-1, with 8 bases lining up with TRBD1. The CDR3 is made up of 12 amino acids. J was trimmed by 10 bases and V by 5 bases; bases with no gene match: 4. The germline V gene encodes CDR1 SGHAT and CDR2 FQNNGV.

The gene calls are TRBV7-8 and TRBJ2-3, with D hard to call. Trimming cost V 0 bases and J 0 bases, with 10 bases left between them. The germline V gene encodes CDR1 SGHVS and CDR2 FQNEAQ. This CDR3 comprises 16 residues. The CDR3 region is CASSLASSTSTDTQYF. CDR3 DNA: TGTGCCAGCAGCTTAGCGAGCTCCACTAGCACAGATACGCAGTATTTT. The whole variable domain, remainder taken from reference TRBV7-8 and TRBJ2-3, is GAGVSQSPRYKVAKRGQDVALRCDPISGHVSLFWYQQALGQGPEFLTYFQNEAQLDKSGLPSDRFFAERPEGSVSTLKIQRTQQEDSAVYLCASSLASSTSTDTQYFGPGTRLTVL.

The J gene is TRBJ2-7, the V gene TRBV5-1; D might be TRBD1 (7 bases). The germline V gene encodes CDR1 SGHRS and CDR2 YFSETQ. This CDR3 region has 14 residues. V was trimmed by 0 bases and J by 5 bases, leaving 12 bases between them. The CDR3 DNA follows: TGCGCCAGCAGCTTGGGACAGGGACTTGACGAGCAGTACTTC. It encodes CASSLGQGLDEQYF.

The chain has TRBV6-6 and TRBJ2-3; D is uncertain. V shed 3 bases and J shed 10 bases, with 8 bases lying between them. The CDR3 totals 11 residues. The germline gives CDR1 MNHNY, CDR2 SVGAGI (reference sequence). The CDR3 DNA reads TGTGCCAGCAGTTATCAGTGGTCGCAGTATTTT. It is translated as CASSYQWSQYF.